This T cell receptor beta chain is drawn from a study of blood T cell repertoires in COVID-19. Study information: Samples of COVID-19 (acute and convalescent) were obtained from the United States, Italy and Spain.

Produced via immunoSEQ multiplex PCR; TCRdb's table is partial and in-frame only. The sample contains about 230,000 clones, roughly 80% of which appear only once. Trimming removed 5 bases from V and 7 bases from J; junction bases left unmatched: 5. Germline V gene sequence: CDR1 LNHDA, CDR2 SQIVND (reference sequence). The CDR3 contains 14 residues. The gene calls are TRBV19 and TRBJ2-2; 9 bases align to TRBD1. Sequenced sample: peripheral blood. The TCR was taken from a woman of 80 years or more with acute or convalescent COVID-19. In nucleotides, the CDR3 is TGTGCCAGTAGTCTAACAGGGGGCAACGGGGAGCTGTTTTTT. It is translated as CASSLTGGNGELFF.